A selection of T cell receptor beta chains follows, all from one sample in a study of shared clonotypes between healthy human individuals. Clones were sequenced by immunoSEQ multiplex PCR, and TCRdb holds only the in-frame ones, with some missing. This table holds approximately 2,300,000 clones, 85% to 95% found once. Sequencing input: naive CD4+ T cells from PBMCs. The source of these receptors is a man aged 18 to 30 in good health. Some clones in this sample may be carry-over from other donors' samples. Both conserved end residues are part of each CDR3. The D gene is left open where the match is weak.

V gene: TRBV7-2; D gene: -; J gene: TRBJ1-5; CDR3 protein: CASSLSSGGRGPQHF; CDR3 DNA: TGTGCCAGCAGCTTAAGTAGCGGGGGGAGAGGACCCCAGCATTTT
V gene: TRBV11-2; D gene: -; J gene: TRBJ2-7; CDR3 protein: CASSLGGFEQYF; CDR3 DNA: TGTGCCAGCAGCTTAGGGGGGTTCGAGCAGTACTTC
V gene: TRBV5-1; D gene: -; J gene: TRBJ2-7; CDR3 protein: CASSLEGNYEQYF; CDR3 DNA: TGCGCCAGCAGCTTGGAAGGGAACTACGAGCAGTACTTC
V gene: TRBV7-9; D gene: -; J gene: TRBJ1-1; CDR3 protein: CASSFSEAFF; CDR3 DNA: TGTGCCAGCAGCTTCTCTGAAGCTTTCTTT
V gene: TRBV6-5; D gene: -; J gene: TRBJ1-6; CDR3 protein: CASSYEDHNSPLHF; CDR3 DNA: TGTGCCAGCAGTTACGAGGACCATAATTCACCCCTCCACTTT
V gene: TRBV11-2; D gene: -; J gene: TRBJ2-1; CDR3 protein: CASSSGRGSSYNEQFF; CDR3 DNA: TGTGCCAGCAGTTCGGGCAGGGGAAGCTCCTACAATGAGCAGTTCTTC
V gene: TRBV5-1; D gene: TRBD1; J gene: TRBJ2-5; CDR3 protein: CASSLQGTDQETQYF; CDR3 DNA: TGCGCCAGCAGCTTACAGGGGACAGACCAAGAGACCCAGTACTTC
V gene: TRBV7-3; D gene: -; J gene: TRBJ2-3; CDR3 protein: CASSPQGRGGTDTQYF; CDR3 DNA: TGTGCCAGCAGCCCACAGGGGCGCGGGGGCACAGATACGCAGTATTTT
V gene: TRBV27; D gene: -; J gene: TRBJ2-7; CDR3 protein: CASSLRTESSYEQYF; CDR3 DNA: TGTGCCAGCAGTCTACGGACGGAGAGCTCCTACGAGCAGTACTTC
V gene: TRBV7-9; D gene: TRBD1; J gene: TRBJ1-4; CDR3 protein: CASSWTGEEEKLFF; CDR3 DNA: TGTGCCAGCAGCTGGACAGGGGAAGAGGAAAAACTGTTTTTT